What follows describes a single TCR beta chain. The entry originates in a study of T cell changes during pregnancy in multiple sclerosis. Clones were read by immunoSEQ multiplex PCR, and TCRdb kept only the in-frame ones, dropping some. The sample carries more than 60,000 clones, roughly 90% recorded once. The CDR3 length is 15 residues. The V gene end was trimmed by 4 bases and the J gene end by 6 bases; junction bases not matched to a gene: 13. Germline V gene lookup returns CDR1 SGDLS and CDR2 YYNGEE. Specimen: peripheral blood, collected before pregnancy. V usage is TRBV9 and J usage is TRBJ2-7, with 7 bases matching TRBD1. The sequence was obtained from a female donor with multiple sclerosis, enrolled in a pregnancy study. CDR3 residues: CASSPRQGSPSEQYF. CDR3 in DNA: TGTGCCAGCAGCCCTCGACAGGGATCCCCTTCCGAGCAGTACTTC.